This T cell receptor (beta chain) was captured by sequencing in a study of sequential checkpoint blockade in melanoma. The assay was immunoSEQ multiplex PCR, and TCRdb's table has in-frame clones only and misses some. The sample has around 18,000 clones, roughly two thirds seen once. Treatment of the sample: randomized to nivolumab then ipilimumab (arm A) or the reverse (arm B). Patients had received no earlier DNA-damaging chemotherapy. The receptor was isolated from a human donor with melanoma. Here the sequenced sample was CD8+ T cells sorted from blood (inferred from file names), taken from a patient given nivolumab and ipilimumab in sequence.

The CDR3 nucleotides are TGTGCCAGTAGTATAGGAAGGGCGGGGAACACTGAAGCTTTCTTT. Translated: CASSIGRAGNTEAFF. V is TRBV19 and J is TRBJ1-1; no reliable D call. Germline CDR1 and CDR2: LNHDA and SQIVND (reference sequence). The V gene lost 1 base and the J gene lost 1 base, with 10 bases spanning the gap. The CDR3 loop spans 15 amino acids.